Here is one T cell receptor beta chain with its context. Its matching antigen is unknown. The record originates from a study of cytomegalovirus exposure and HLA in healthy donors. In the study overall: The same platform was used for the 100 to 150 validation repertoires and the roughly 730 first-cohort repertoires, a later analysis reported. General study findings and limits: Investigators reported 164 TCR beta chains as tied to cytomegalovirus. In vitro data verified a few CMV-associated chains as specific for CMV antigens.

CDR1 and CDR2 (germline): MNHEY, SMNVEV (reference sequence). The CDR3 has 13 residues. Trimming removed 3 bases from V and 5 bases from J, with 10 bases in between. Measured with immunoSEQ multiplex PCR; TCRdb has only the in-frame clones, and not every one. The sample lists roughly 64,000 clones, over 85% occurring once. The sample consisted of PBMCs. This TCR derives from a woman younger than 30 in good health and CMV-seropositive. The chain recombines TRBV27 with TRBJ1-2; D perhaps matches TRBD1 (6 bases). This chain's CDR3 is CASSLDSDYGYTF. As DNA, the CDR3 is TGTGCCAGCAGTTTGGACAGTGATTATGGCTACACCTTC.